This TCR beta chain was retrieved from a study of blood T cell repertoires in COVID-19. Study as a whole: Both acute and convalescent COVID-19 samples were obtained from the United States, Italy and Spain. The analysed material was cDNA or gDNA that came from T cells, B-cell-depleted T cells, or PBMCs.

In the original processing: Cell counts per sample came from amplifying reference gene primers. Profiled with immunoSEQ multiplex PCR; TCRdb holds only in-frame clones, not every one. V, J and clone size reflect that table, while D and trimming were determined from the DNA. The sample lists 100,000 to 150,000 clones; nearly 90% were seen once. The CDR3 extends over 14 amino acids. Germline values: CDR1 ENHRY, CDR2 SYGVKD. Trimming cost V 3 bases and J 3 bases; bases outside gene matches: 4. This sequence joins TRBV10-3 and TRBJ1-2; 7 bases align to TRBD1. The clonotype comes from a woman of 80 years or more with acute or convalescent COVID-19. Sequencing input: peripheral blood. The CDR3 DNA sequence: TGTGCCATCAGTGAAGGGACAGCAGACTATGGCTACACCTTC. As protein: CAISEGTADYGYTF.